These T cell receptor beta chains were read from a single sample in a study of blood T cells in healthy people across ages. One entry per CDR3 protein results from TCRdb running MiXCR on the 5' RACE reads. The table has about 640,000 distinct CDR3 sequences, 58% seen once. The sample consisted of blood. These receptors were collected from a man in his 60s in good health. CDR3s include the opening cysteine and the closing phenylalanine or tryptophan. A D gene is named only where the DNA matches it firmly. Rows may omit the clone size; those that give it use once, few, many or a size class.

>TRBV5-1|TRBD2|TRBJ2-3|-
CASSFIAGPSTDTQYF
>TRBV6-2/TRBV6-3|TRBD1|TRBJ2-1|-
CASNFRDSKDGQFF
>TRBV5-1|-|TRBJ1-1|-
CASSLGPGVQNTEAFF
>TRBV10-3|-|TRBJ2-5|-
CAISAALQETQYF
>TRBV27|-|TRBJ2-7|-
CASSPGTRYEQYF
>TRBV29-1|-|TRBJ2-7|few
CSVSGLSYEQYF
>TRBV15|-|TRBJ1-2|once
CATSRDGRGIAWGYTF
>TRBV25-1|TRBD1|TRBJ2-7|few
CASAGDREPYEQYF
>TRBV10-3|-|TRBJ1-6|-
CAYSSSYNSPLHF
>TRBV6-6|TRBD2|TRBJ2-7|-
CASSSSTSGAYEQYF
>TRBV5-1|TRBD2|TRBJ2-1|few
CASKRLAGPNEQFF
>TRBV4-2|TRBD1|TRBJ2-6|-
CASSQPPGGQGVSGANVLTF
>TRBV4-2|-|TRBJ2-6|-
CASSQARADSGANVLTF